This TCR beta chain was found in a study of shared clonotypes between healthy human individuals. The repertoire was sequenced with immunoSEQ multiplex PCR; TCRdb's copy has only in-frame clones and lacks some. The sample includes more than 2 million clones, under 97% of them seen just once. The CDR3 has 13 amino acids. Germline-derived CDR1 and CDR2 are MNHEY and SVGAGI. Losses at the gene ends were 9 bases for V and 3 bases for J; bases not matched to a gene: 3. The sequence derives from a man aged 18 to 35 in good health. The source material was naive CD4+ T cells sorted from blood. Subset noted: CD45RA+ positively selected. The chain recombines TRBV6-5 with TRBJ2-3, with 10 bases fitting TRBD2. The CDR3 coding sequence is TGTGCCAGTAAGCGGGAGGGGACAGATACGCAGTATTTT. Amino acid sequence: CASKREGTDTQYF.